The 22 T cell receptor beta chains below were found in one sample sequenced in a study of graft-versus-host responses after intestinal transplantation (dated by TCRdb to the early 2020s). Library preparation used the immunoSEQ multiplex PCR assay. TCRdb provides this immuneACCESS table in a form limited to in-frame rearrangements. Some clones are lacking; in checked studies, under half of them reflect an unresolved V gene, and why the rest are absent is not known. The sample includes over 35,000 clones, with about 90% observed a single time. The ten largest account for 2% to 2.5% of the sample. The sample here was PBMCs, taken approximately 310 days after intestinal transplant. These receptors all come from a human patient who received an intestinal transplant, so some T cells may come from the graft donor.

The rearrangement links TRBV9 to TRBJ2-7, with D unresolved. Germline CDR1 is SGDLS and CDR2 is YYNGEE. The CDR3 loop spans 13 amino acids. Trimming stripped 0 bases from V and 4 bases from J, with 8 bases between. CDR3 sequence reads: CASSVAPTYEQYF. The CDR3 bases are TGTGCCAGCAGCGTAGCTCCCACGTACGAGCAGTACTTC. Full variable domain (rest looked up from reference TRBV9 and TRBJ2-7): DSGVTQTPKHLITATGQRVTLRCSPRSGDLSVYWYQQSLDQGLQFLIQYYNGEERAKGNILERFSAQQFPDLHSELNLSSLELGDSALYFCASSVAPTYEQYFGPGTRLTVT.

The V call is TRBV7-3, the J call TRBJ1-1; TRBD1 aligns across 8 bases. This CDR3 is built from 14 residues. Losses at the gene ends were 4 bases for V and 2 bases for J; bases not matched to a gene: 3. Per germline, CDR1 SGHTA and CDR2 FQGTGA. In DNA form, the CDR3 reads TGTGCCAGCAGCTCGGGACAGGTTAACACTGAAGCTTTCTTT. Translating it yields CASSSGQVNTEAFF.

This rearrangement joins TRBV28 to TRBJ2-1, with a weak D call TRBD2 (6 bases). Per the germline V gene, CDR1 is MDHEN and CDR2 is SYDVKM. This CDR3 is built from 15 residues. Trimming stripped 7 bases from V and 0 bases from J, with 13 bases between. The CDR3 spells CASIIGGTSYNEQFF. The DNA for the CDR3 is TGTGCCAGCATTATCGGCGGGACCTCCTACAATGAGCAGTTCTTC. The full variable domain, completed using reference TRBV28 and TRBJ2-1, is DVKVTQSSRYLVKRTGEKVFLECVQDMDHENMFWYRQDPGLGLRLIYFSYDVKMKEKGDIPEGYSVSREKKERFSLILESASTNQTSMYLCASIIGGTSYNEQFFGPGTRLTVL.

V usage is TRBV19 and J usage is TRBJ2-1; D remains unclear. Trimming left V 2 bases short and J 4 bases short, with 18 bases between. The germline CDR1 and CDR2 sequences are LNHDA and SQIVND (reference sequence). The CDR3 length is 17 residues. The CDR3 protein is CASSISHTTLRYNEQFF. The CDR3 DNA sequence: TGTGCCAGTAGTATATCCCATACGACTTTAAGGTACAATGAGCAGTTCTTC.

Points on this clone: An end of the junction does not agree with germline; a read error may underlie this. The V call is TRBV10-3, the J call TRBJ2-1; D is perhaps TRBD1 or TRBD2 (6 bases each). The CDR3 is 14 amino acids. Germline CDR1 reads ENHRY; CDR2 reads SYGVKD. CDR3 nucleotides: TGTGCCATCAGTGTTACCGGGGGCCTAAATGAGCAGCTCTTC. Its protein product is CAISVTGGLNEQLF.

The gene calls are TRBV4-2 and TRBJ2-3; unclear D gene. Germline V CDR1 and CDR2: LGHNA, YNFKEQ. This CDR3 is built from 17 residues. V was clipped by 0 bases and J by 1 base, with 14 bases between them. CDR3 region: CASSQDLPGDGTDTQYF. The DNA for the CDR3 is TGTGCCAGCAGCCAAGATTTGCCGGGTGACGGCACAGATACGCAGTATTTT.

The chain joins TRBV19 to TRBJ2-7; D possibly matches TRBD1 or TRBD2 (6 bases each). This CDR3 spans 15 amino acids. V lost 5 bases and J 3 bases, leaving 17 bases between the germline ends. CDR1 is LNHDA, CDR2 SQIVND, per germline (reference sequence). The CDR3 spells CASSSGTGAYYEQYF. The CDR3 DNA reads TGTGCCAGTAGTTCCGGGACGGGGGCCTACTACGAGCAGTACTTC.

V is TRBV29-1 and J is TRBJ2-3; a possible D gene is TRBD2 (6 bases). The CDR3 sequence is 13 residues long. Germline CDR1 SQVTM, CDR2 ANQGSEA. V gave up 4 bases and J gave up 3 bases, with 11 bases separating them. CDR3 nucleotides: TGCAGCGTTGTGGGGGGTGGAACAGATACGCAGTATTTT. This encodes CSVVGGGTDTQYF.

V gene TRBV5-1 combines with J gene TRBJ1-1; D is uncertain. Trimming shortened V by 1 base and J by 0 bases, and 10 bases separated the two germline ends. CDR3 length: 15 residues. Germline-derived CDR1 and CDR2 are SGHRS and YFSETQ. The chain's CDR3 is CASSLLEGLNTEAFF. CDR3 in DNA: TGCGCCAGCAGCTTGCTCGAGGGCTTGAACACTGAAGCTTTCTTT.

The rearrangement links TRBV9 to TRBJ2-5; D perhaps matches TRBD1 (5 bases). CDR3 size: 13 residues. The germline V gene encodes CDR1 SGDLS and CDR2 YYNGEE. Between the trimmed V and J ends, which lost 3 bases and 5 bases, there was a span of 11 bases. CDR3 coding DNA: TGTGCCAGCAGCGCGGACACCCCGGAGACCCAGTACTTC. This gives the protein CASSADTPETQYF.

This chain links TRBV28 with TRBJ1-4, with D tentatively TRBD1 (5 bases). Germline assignment: CDR1 MDHEN and CDR2 SYDVKM. The CDR3 consists of 14 residues. V shed 5 bases and J shed 4 bases, with 11 bases lying between them. The CDR3 DNA sequence: TGTGCCAGCAGTGTCCAGGGTGGTAATGAAAAACTGTTTTTT. Protein product: CASSVQGGNEKLFF.

J is TRBJ2-2 and V is TRBV6-6; 8 nucleotides match TRBD2. The CDR3 totals 15 residues. V was clipped by 5 bases and J by 6 bases; unmatched bases: 8. Germline values: CDR1 MNHNY, CDR2 SVGAGI (reference sequence). For the CDR3, the DNA is TGTGCCAGCAGTCCCGGGACTAGTACGGCCGGGGAGCTGTTTTTT. As protein: CASSPGTSTAGELFF.

The CDR3 DNA is TGTGCCACGGGGGTGGGGGGGAGGACTTCCTACAATGAGCAGTTCTTC. Residues: CATGVGGRTSYNEQFF. The V call is TRBV27, the J call TRBJ2-1, with TRBD2 matching 7 bases. Trimming took 10 bases from V and 1 from J; bases not matched to a gene: 13. From germline, CDR1 is MNHEY and CDR2 SMNVEV (reference sequence). There are 16 residues in the CDR3.

The rearrangement uses TRBV12-5 and TRBJ1-3; the match to TRBD1 covers 7 bases. CDR1 and CDR2 (germline): LGHNT, FRNRAP. The CDR3 has 17 amino acids. V shed 0 bases and J 2 bases; nucleotides not matched to a gene: 7. The CDR3 spells CASGLVLSRGAGNTIYF. DNA for the CDR3: TGTGCTAGTGGTTTGGTCCTATCCAGGGGGGCTGGAAACACCATATATTTT.

This clone was recorded once. V and J are TRBV4-1 and TRBJ1-6, with D unclear. The CDR3 totals 16 residues. Trimming stripped 8 bases from V and 0 bases from J, with 14 bases between. Per germline, CDR1 MGHRA and CDR2 YSYEKL. CDR3 in amino acids: CASSTVESSYNSPLHF. CDR3 nucleotides: TGCGCCAGCTCCACCGTAGAGAGCTCCTATAATTCACCCCTCCACTTT.

The J gene is TRBJ1-6, the V gene TRBV14, with unresolved D. V was shortened by 4 bases and J by 3 bases, with 7 bases between the two germline ends. Germline CDR1 SGHDN, CDR2 FVKESK. CDR3 length equals 14 residues. The CDR3 loop reads CASSPRGYNSPLHF. DNA of the CDR3: TGTGCCAGCAGCCCCCGGGGCTATAATTCACCCCTCCACTTT.

The chain is built from TRBV6-1 and TRBJ1-5; the D gene is possibly TRBD1 (5 bases). Trimming removed 9 bases at V and 4 bases at J, with 13 bases between. The germline V gene has CDR1 MNHNS and CDR2 SASEGT. The CDR3 totals 13 residues. The DNA of the CDR3 is TGTGCCAGGTCCGGGGCTCCGAATCAGCCCCAGCATTTT. It is translated as CARSGAPNQPQHF.

This clone was picked up a small number of times. The chain joins TRBV30 to TRBJ1-2; D is perhaps TRBD1 (6 bases). The length of the CDR3 is 11 residues. The V gene lost 4 bases and the J gene lost 3 bases, with 6 bases spanning the gap. Germline-derived CDR1 and CDR2 are GTSNPN and SVGIG (reference sequence). The CDR3 reads CAWTGDYGYTF. For the CDR3, the DNA is TGTGCCTGGACAGGGGACTATGGCTACACCTTC. Full variable domain (remainder filled in from reference TRBV30 and TRBJ1-2): SQTIHQWPATLVQPVGSPLSLECTVEGTSNPNLYWYRQAAGRGLQLLFYSVGIGQISSEVPQNLSASRPQDRQFILSSKKLLLSDSGFYLCAWTGDYGYTFGSGTRLTVV.

The rearrangement uses TRBV7-8 and TRBJ2-7; 8 bases match TRBD2. The CDR3 loop spans 18 amino acids. V trimming: 2 bases; J trimming: 0 bases; junction bases outside the gene matches: 12. Germline CDR1 SGHVS, CDR2 FQNEAQ. CDR3 nucleotides: TGTGCCAGCAGCTTATTGGTATGGGTCCGGGGGGGCTCCTACGAGCAGTACTTC. Translation: CASSLLVWVRGGSYEQYF.

This chain uses TRBV6-1 with TRBJ2-7; perhaps TRBD1 as D (5 bases). CDR3 length: 12 amino acids. Trimming removed 4 bases from V and 7 bases from J, with 11 bases in between. Germline V gives CDR1 MNHNS, CDR2 SASEGT. CDR3 nucleotide sequence: TGTGCCAGCAGTGTAGCAGGGTGGGAGCAGTACTTC. Translation gives CASSVAGWEQYF.

The chain combines TRBV2 with TRBJ1-6; 11 bases are a match to TRBD1. This CDR3 spans 17 amino acids. The ends lost 5 bases at V and 5 bases at J; junction bases unmatched: 8. Germline assignment: CDR1 SNHLY and CDR2 FYNNEI. The CDR3 loop is CASSRTGGQTHNSPLHF. As DNA, the CDR3 is TGTGCCAGCAGTCGGACAGGGGGCCAGACCCATAATTCACCCCTCCACTTT.

This clone was counted a single time. The chain joins TRBV5-4 to TRBJ2-5, with D perhaps TRBD1 (6 bases). V was trimmed by 1 base and J by 1 base, leaving 14 bases between them. CDR1 and CDR2 from the germline V gene are SGHNT and YYREEE (reference sequence). This CDR3 has 16 amino acids. The CDR3 region has the DNA TGTGCCAGCAGCTTGCCGGGACAACTGCTCCAAGAGACCCAGTACTTC. Protein sequence: CASSLPGQLLQETQYF.